This T cell receptor beta chain is from a study of blood T cell repertoires in COVID-19. For the study at large: COVID-19 samples collected from the United States, Italy and Spain covered acute and convalescent phases. From T cells, B-cell-depleted T cells, or PBMCs came the material, which was cDNA or gDNA.

Germline-derived CDR1 and CDR2 are GTSNPN and SVGIG (reference sequence). The CDR3 is 12 residues long. V shed 1 base and J 3 bases; nucleotides not matched to a gene: 0. Authors' analysis steps: From reference gene primer amplification, estimates of nucleated cell counts were derived. Method: immunoSEQ multiplex PCR; TCRdb's copy keeps in-frame clones and lacks some. V, J and clone size are taken as reported in that table, and D and trimming were inferred from the DNA itself. The sample includes more than 350,000 clones, around 87% seen only once; the top ten take about 10%. As regards this clone: Other DNA sequences in the same sample also yield this CDR3.

Enrolment of Seattle patients took place during active infection, and they were followed longitudinally. The chain recombines TRBV30 with TRBJ2-7; 7 positions match TRBD1. Input material: peripheral blood. The clonotype originates from a woman aged 30 to 39 with COVID-19, enrolled during active disease. CDR3 amino acids: CAWSGQGYEQYF. CDR3 sequence (DNA): TGTGCCTGGAGTGGACAGGGCTACGAGCAGTACTTC.